These 32 T cell receptor beta chains share one sample of origin, sequenced in a study of control samples from healthy donors and cancer patients. Generated by immunoSEQ multiplex PCR, the TCRdb table keeps only in-frame clones and is missing some. The table has under 150,000 clones, 75% to 90% seen once. The sequencing input was blood. These receptors originate from a man aged 30-40 years in good health.

J is TRBJ1-2 and V is TRBV5-8, with 10 nucleotides matching TRBD1. V shed 4 bases and J 4 bases; nucleotides not matched to a gene: 7. This CDR3 spans 15 amino acids. From germline, CDR1 is SGHTS and CDR2 YDEGEE. CDR3 amino acids: CASSLPGQGIYGYTF. The DNA of the CDR3 is TGTGCCAGCAGCCTCCCGGGACAGGGGATCTATGGCTACACCTTC.

CDR3 protein: CASSLGSPPLHF. In DNA form, the CDR3 reads TGTGCCAGCAGCTTAGGGTCGCCACCCCTCCACTTT. The chain uses TRBV7-2 and TRBJ1-6; no reliable D call. Trimming removed 1 base from V and 11 bases from J, with 6 bases in between. Germline V CDR1 and CDR2: SGHTA, FQGNSA. This CDR3 is 12 amino acids long.

The V and J genes are TRBV4-1 and TRBJ2-2, with 7 bases aligning to TRBD2. The CDR3 loop spans 14 amino acids. V dropped 4 bases and J dropped 7; count of bases not matched to a gene: 6. Germline V gene data show CDR1 as MGHRA and CDR2 as YSYEKL. The CDR3 DNA reads TGCGCCAGCAGCCCGGGTTTAGCGGGCGGGGAGCTGTTTTTT. Residues: CASSPGLAGGELFF.

This clone has a single count. The V gene is TRBV24-1, the J gene TRBJ2-7; 9 bases line up with TRBD1. The CDR3 is 15 residues long. The germline gives CDR1 KGHDR, CDR2 SFDVKD. Trimming removed 4 bases from V and 6 bases from J; junction bases left unmatched: 9. CDR3 nucleotide sequence: TGTGCCACCAGTGAATCCGGGACAGGGTTTTCCGAGCAGTACTTC. This encodes CATSESGTGFSEQYF.

The chain carries TRBV18 and TRBJ2-1; 7 positions agree with TRBD2. Unmatched junction bases numbered 12, after V lost 2 bases and J lost 8 bases. CDR1 is KGHSH and CDR2 is LQKENI in the germline V gene. This CDR3 region has 16 residues. CDR3 amino acids: CASSPVEAGVFHEQFF. The CDR3 nucleotides read TGTGCCAGCTCACCAGTGGAGGCGGGAGTATTCCATGAGCAGTTCTTC.

This clone turned up a few times. This rearrangement joins TRBV25-1 to TRBJ1-1; D gene unclear. Trimming took 2 bases from V and 6 from J, leaving 4 bases between them. This CDR3 has 11 amino acids. Germline V CDR1 and CDR2: MGHDK, SYGVNS. CDR3 in amino acids: CASSERAEAFF. The CDR3 DNA reads TGTGCCAGCAGTGAAAGGGCTGAAGCTTTCTTT.

The chain links TRBV6-5 to TRBJ2-4; 12 positions agree with TRBD2. Germline values: CDR1 MNHEY, CDR2 SVGAGI. V dropped 7 bases and J dropped 3; count of bases not matched to a gene: 4. This CDR3 is 15 amino acids long. In nucleotides, the CDR3 is TGTGCCAGCACACTAGCGGGGGGTGGCAAAAACATTCAGTACTTC. This translates into CASTLAGGGKNIQYF.

The rearrangement joins TRBV18 to TRBJ2-5; TRBD1 is a possible D gene (6 bases). The CDR3 sequence is 14 residues long. Trimming shortened V by 8 bases and J by 1 base, and 14 bases separated the two germline ends. Per the germline V gene, CDR1 is KGHSH and CDR2 is LQKENI. As DNA, the CDR3 is TGTGCCAGCCCGCGGACAGAGTTCCAAGAGACCCAGTACTTC. Amino acid sequence: CASPRTEFQETQYF. The whole variable domain, filled in from reference TRBV18 and TRBJ2-5, reads NAGVMQNPRHLVRRRGQEARLRCSPMKGHSHVYWYRQLPEEGLKFMVYLQKENIIDESGMPKERFSAEFPKEGPSILRIQQVVRGDSAAYFCASPRTEFQETQYFGPGTRLLVL.

V and J are TRBV10-3 and TRBJ1-1; D possibly corresponds to TRBD1 (5 bases). CDR3 length: 13 amino acids. Germline CDR1 reads ENHRY; CDR2 reads SYGVKD. V was cut by 6 bases and J by 1 base, with 9 bases left in between. The DNA of the CDR3 is TGTGCCATCAGGTCGGACAAGAACACTGAAGCTTTCTTT. Protein sequence: CAIRSDKNTEAFF.

The rearrangement links TRBV7-2 to TRBJ2-6; D remains ambiguous. Germline V gene lookup returns CDR1 SGHTA and CDR2 FQGNSA. The germline V and J ends were trimmed by 3 bases and 0 bases, with 6 bases remaining between them. This CDR3 comprises 15 residues. CDR3 DNA: TGTGCCAGCAGCTTTTCCGCCTCTGGGGCCAACGTCCTGACTTTC. Encoded protein: CASSFSASGANVLTF.

The chain couples TRBV7-9 to TRBJ1-5; no reliable D call. This CDR3 region has 13 residues. Germline CDR1 and CDR2: SEHNR and FQNEAQ (reference sequence). Between the trimmed V and J ends, which lost 1 base and 4 bases, there was a span of 5 bases. The CDR3, as DNA: TGTGCCAGCAGCTTAGTCGGGAATCAGCCCCAGCATTTT. Translation: CASSLVGNQPQHF.

The DNA for the CDR3 is TGTGCCAGCAGCCACCCCGACAGACATAATTCACCCCTCCACTTT. It encodes CASSHPDRHNSPLHF. The chain joins TRBV5-6 to TRBJ1-6; possible D gene TRBD1, 5 bases. Trimming pared 4 bases from V and 5 bases from J, leaving 13 bases between. Germline V gene lookup returns CDR1 SGHDT and CDR2 YYEEEE. The length of the CDR3 is 15 residues.

The chain couples TRBV14 to TRBJ1-2, with 9 bases matching TRBD1. The CDR3 contains 12 residues. The germline V gene has CDR1 SGHDN and CDR2 FVKESK. V lost 3 bases and J lost 8; bases outside the gene matches: 1. The CDR3 bases are TGTGCCAGCAGCCAGGGACAGGGCGGCTACACCTTC. Translation gives CASSQGQGGYTF.

V gene TRBV6-6 combines with J gene TRBJ2-7; the D is unclear. This CDR3 has 12 amino acids. CDR1 and CDR2 (germline): MNHNY, SVGAGI (reference sequence). The ends were cut back, 5 bases at V and 0 bases at J, with 5 bases in the middle. For the CDR3, the DNA is TGTGCCAGCAGTCTGAGCTCCTACGAGCAGTACTTC. It specifies CASSLSSYEQYF.

As regards this clone: Other DNA sequences in this specimen translate into the identical CDR3. V and J are TRBV4-3 and TRBJ2-7; the D gene is possibly TRBD2 (6 bases). Germline V CDR1 and CDR2: LGHNA, YSLEER. V was trimmed by 0 bases and J by 4 bases, leaving 7 bases between them. This CDR3 has 13 amino acids. This CDR3 is CASSQEGGYEQYF. The CDR3 bases are TGCGCCAGCAGCCAAGAAGGAGGGTACGAGCAGTACTTC.

The chain carries TRBV7-2 and TRBJ2-7; D might be TRBD2 (5 bases). CDR1 is SGHTA, CDR2 FQGNSA, per germline. The V end lost 2 bases, the J end lost 7 bases, and 15 bases lay between the germline ends. CDR3 length equals 14 residues. The CDR3 loop is CASSLIAYPTEQYF. CDR3 DNA sequence: TGTGCCAGCAGCTTAATAGCGTACCCTACGGAGCAGTACTTC.

The chain couples TRBV15 to TRBJ2-5; D gene uncertain. V was pared by 0 bases and J by 4 bases, with 3 bases between. CDR1 is LNHNV and CDR2 is YYDKDF in the germline V gene (reference sequence). The CDR3 has 12 amino acids. CDR3 bases: TGTGCCACCAGCAGAGATCGAGAGACCCAGTACTTC. It is translated as CATSRDRETQYF.

Written as DNA, the CDR3 is TGTGCCAGCAGCCAACGGACGGGTAGAGAAGCTAACTATGGCTACACCTTC. It is translated as CASSQRTGREANYGYTF. V is TRBV3-1 (or the pseudogene TRBV3-2) and J is TRBJ1-2; D not certain. Trimming stripped 2 bases from V and 0 bases from J, with 16 bases between. The V gene's germline CDR1 is LGHDT and CDR2 YNNKEL (reference sequence). The CDR3 is 17 residues long.

The chain uses TRBV4-1 and TRBJ2-7; 9 positions agree with TRBD1. The J segment lost 2 bases and the V segment lost 5 bases, leaving 7 bases of the junction unmatched. Germline CDR1 reads MGHRA; CDR2 reads YSYEKL. The CDR3 is made up of 15 amino acids. In DNA, the CDR3 is TGCGCCAGCAGCGCAAGGGGACAGGGTGCCTACGAGCAGTACTTC. Protein product: CASSARGQGAYEQYF.

The chain carries TRBV9 and TRBJ1-2; D not certain. CDR1 is SGDLS, CDR2 YYNGEE, per germline. Trimming shortened V by 0 bases and J by 0 bases, and 12 bases separated the two germline ends. The CDR3 consists of 16 residues. CDR3 DNA: TGTGCCAGCAGCGTAGAGGACCGACTAACTAACTATGGCTACACCTTC. This codes for CASSVEDRLTNYGYTF.

The rearrangement uses TRBV5-4 and TRBJ2-3; D may be TRBD2 (6 bases). Germline V gene sequence: CDR1 SGHNT, CDR2 YYREEE (reference sequence). The CDR3 length is 16 residues. The ends were cut back, 4 bases at V and 0 bases at J, with 15 bases in the middle. CDR3 DNA sequence: TGTGCCAGCAGCAACCGGGACTTCTCTAGCACAGATACGCAGTATTTT. It specifies CASSNRDFSSTDTQYF.

The chain combines TRBV6-2 or TRBV6-3 with TRBJ2-5; D call uncertain. CDR3 size: 13 residues. Looked up from germline, CDR1 is MNHEY and CDR2 is SVGEGT. Deletions cut 2 bases from V and 9 bases from J, with 13 bases between. The CDR3 loop reads CASSYAGRHPQYF. CDR3 bases: TGTGCCAGCAGTTACGCAGGCCGGCATCCCCAGTACTTC.

The genes are TRBV6-2 or TRBV6-3 and TRBJ2-3; possible D gene TRBD1, 5 bases. The CDR3 has 15 residues. Trimming left V 4 bases short and J 1 base short, with 12 bases between. Germline V CDR1 and CDR2: MNHEY, SVGEGT. CDR3 DNA: TGTGCCAGCAGTTTGGTCAGGGTGGGCACAGATACGCAGTATTTT. This sequence encodes CASSLVRVGTDTQYF.

The chain couples TRBV7-2 to TRBJ2-5, with D maybe TRBD1 (7 bases). Germline V gene sequence: CDR1 SGHTA, CDR2 FQGNSA. The length of the CDR3 is 16 residues. Trimming left V 5 bases short and J 4 bases short, with 20 bases between. This CDR3 reads CASSRRGTELRETQYF. In DNA form, the CDR3 reads TGTGCCAGCAGCAGACGGGGGACAGAGCTGCGAGAGACCCAGTACTTC.

V usage is TRBV9 and J usage is TRBJ2-2, with TRBD2 matching 9 bases. Germline loops: CDR1 SGDLS, CDR2 YYNGEE. Losses at the gene ends were 3 bases for V and 4 bases for J; bases not matched to a gene: 7. The CDR3 is made up of 16 amino acids. This CDR3 reads CASSAPGRGGTGELFF. The CDR3, as DNA: TGTGCCAGCAGCGCCCCGGGGCGGGGGGGCACCGGGGAGCTGTTTTTT.

Details on this clone: One junction end does not reproduce the germline sequence, and a read error may be involved. The chain recombines TRBV12-3 or TRBV12-4 with TRBJ2-7; D is unresolved. The CDR3 has 11 residues. The CDR3 here is CASSLDYEQYF. The CDR3 coding sequence is TGTGCCAGCAGCTTAGACTACGAGCAGTACTTC.

The rearrangement links TRBV19 to TRBJ1-5; the D is unclear. Trimming cost V 3 bases and J 4 bases, with 13 bases left between them. CDR1 is LNHDA and CDR2 is SQIVND in the germline V gene (reference sequence). The CDR3 is made up of 15 amino acids. CDR3: CASSMSLGYNQPQHF. DNA of the CDR3: TGTGCCAGTAGTATGTCCTTGGGGTATAATCAGCCCCAGCATTTT.

This clone has a single count. The V call is TRBV6-6, the J call TRBJ2-7, with D possibly matching TRBD1 (5 bases). This CDR3 comprises 17 residues. V was cut by 5 bases and J by 0 bases, with 20 bases left in between. Looked up from germline, CDR1 is MNHNY and CDR2 is SVGAGI (reference sequence). CDR3 region: CASSLHQGPGSSYEQYF. CDR3 coding DNA: TGTGCCAGCAGTCTCCACCAGGGCCCCGGTTCCTCCTACGAGCAGTACTTC.

For the CDR3, the DNA is TGTGCCAGCAGCCCAGGACAGAACACTGAAGCTTTCTTT. It translates to CASSPGQNTEAFF. V is TRBV7-9 and J is TRBJ1-1; a weak D match, TRBD1 (5 bases). CDR1 is SEHNR, CDR2 FQNEAQ, per germline (reference sequence). The CDR3 is 13 amino acids. The V gene lost 5 bases and the J gene lost 1 base, with 8 bases spanning the gap.

V and J are TRBV5-1 and TRBJ2-1; TRBD1 agrees at 11 bases. Looked up from germline, CDR1 is SGHRS and CDR2 is YFSETQ. V dropped 5 bases and J dropped 9; count of bases not matched to a gene: 7. CDR3 length: 14 residues. Here the CDR3 reads CASSPGQGVGEQFF. The CDR3 region has the DNA TGCGCCAGCAGTCCGGGACAGGGGGTCGGTGAGCAGTTCTTC. Complete variable domain (other parts from reference TRBV5-1 and TRBJ2-1): KAGVTQTPRYLIKTRGQQVTLSCSPISGHRSVSWYQQTPGQGLQFLFEYFSETQRNKGNFPGRFSGRQFSNSRSEMNVSTLELGDSALYLCASSPGQGVGEQFFGPGTRLTVL.

The chain uses TRBV11-3 and TRBJ1-4, with 8 bases lining up with TRBD1. V lost 1 base and J lost 4; bases outside the gene matches: 5. Germline V CDR1 and CDR2: SGHNT, YENEEA. CDR3 length equals 16 residues. The chain's CDR3 is CASSLGLTGDNEKLFF. DNA for the CDR3: TGTGCCAGCAGCTTAGGGCTGACAGGGGATAATGAAAAACTGTTTTTT. Together with reference TRBV11-3 and TRBJ1-4, the CDR3 gives the full variable domain: EAGVVQSPRYKIIEKKQPVAFWCNPISGHNTLYWYLQNLGQGPELLIRYENEEAVDDSQLPKDRFSAERLKGVDSTLKIQPAELGDSAVYLCASSLGLTGDNEKLFFGSGTQLSVL.

V gene TRBV11-1 combines with J gene TRBJ2-5, with 8 bases matching TRBD2. Germline CDR1 and CDR2: SGHAT and FQDESV (reference sequence). V trimming: 5 bases; J trimming: 4 bases; junction bases outside the gene matches: 6. The CDR3 is made up of 14 amino acids. CDR3 DNA: TGTGCCAGCAGCCGACCGGGACTAGGAGAGACCCAGTACTTC. This encodes CASSRPGLGETQYF. Full variable domain (rest looked up from reference TRBV11-1 and TRBJ2-5): EAEVAQSPRYKITEKSQAVAFWCDPISGHATLYWYRQILGQGPELLVQFQDESVVDDSQLPKDRFSAERLKGVDSTLKIQPAELGDSAMYLCASSRPGLGETQYFGPGTRLLVL.